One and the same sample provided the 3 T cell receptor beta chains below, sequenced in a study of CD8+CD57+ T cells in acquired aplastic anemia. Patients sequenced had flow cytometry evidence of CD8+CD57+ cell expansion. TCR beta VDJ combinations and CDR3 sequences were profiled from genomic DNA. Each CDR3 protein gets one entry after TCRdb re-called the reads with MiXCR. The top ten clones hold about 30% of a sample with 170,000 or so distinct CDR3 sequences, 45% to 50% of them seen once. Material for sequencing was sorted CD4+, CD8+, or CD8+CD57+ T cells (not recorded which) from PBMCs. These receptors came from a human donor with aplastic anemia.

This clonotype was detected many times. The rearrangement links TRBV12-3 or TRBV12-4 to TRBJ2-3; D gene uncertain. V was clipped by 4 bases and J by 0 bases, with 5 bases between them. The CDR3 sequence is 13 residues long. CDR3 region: CASSSESTDTQYF. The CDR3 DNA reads TGTGCCAGCAGTTCGGAAAGCACAGATACGCAGTATTTT.

CDR3 sequence reads: CATSGGLDGYNEQFF. As DNA, the CDR3 is TGTGCCACCAGTGGGGGGCTGGACGGCTACAATGAGCAGTTCTTC. The chain employs TRBV24-1 and TRBJ2-1, with D perhaps matching TRBD1 (6 bases). Germline lookup yields CDR1 KGHDR and CDR2 SFDVKD. V was clipped by 5 bases and J by 3 bases, with 13 bases between them. The CDR3 has 15 residues.

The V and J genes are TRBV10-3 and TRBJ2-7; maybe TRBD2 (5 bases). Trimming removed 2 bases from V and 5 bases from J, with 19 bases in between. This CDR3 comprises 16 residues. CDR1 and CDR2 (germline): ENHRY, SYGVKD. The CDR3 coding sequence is TGTGCCATCAGTGAGCCCCTAATCGAGGGTCAGGACGAGCAGTACTTC. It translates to CAISEPLIEGQDEQYF.